This T cell receptor (beta chain) was found in a study of cytomegalovirus exposure and HLA in healthy donors. On the study more broadly: Early release data held 75 million to 90 million unique TCRs from HLA-typed donors.

Broader study findings: A later analysis showed that HLA-associated TCR beta chains had undergone more clonal expansion than equally common others. A later analysis linked a missense DCLRE1C variant to TCR beta V- and J-gene trimming.

V was clipped by 1 base and J by 4 bases, with 16 bases between them. Germline lookup yields CDR1 MNHNS and CDR2 SASEGT. This CDR3 has 16 residues. As to this clone: Its antigen is not identified.

The PCR was carried out with 60 Vbeta primers and 13 Jbeta primers. This table comes from immunoSEQ multiplex PCR, and its TCRdb copy is limited to in-frame clones, with some not included. The repertoire holds about 95,000 clones, around 70% seen once, with around 8.4% in the top ten. V is TRBV6-1 and J is TRBJ1-1; D is possibly TRBD1 (5 bases). The TCR originated in a man between 60 and 75 years old in good health and CMV-seronegative. The sample consisted of PBMCs. This CDR3 reads CASSEGDWRVGTEAFF. In nucleotides, the CDR3 is TGTGCCAGCAGTGAAGGGGACTGGAGGGTGGGCACTGAAGCTTTCTTT.